This TCR beta chain was captured in a study of T cells after yellow fever vaccination. With regard to this clonotype: Its antigen is undetermined.

Study results and caveats: Booster sampling recovered most clones from primary vaccination (roughly 97% CD4, 88% CD8). By day 5 rather than day 15, the secondary response had peaked, though it was weaker.

MiXCR was run by TCRdb on the 5' RACE reads, yielding one entry per CDR3 protein. The sample comprises approximately 550,000 distinct CDR3 sequences, approximately 13% of which are singletons, and around 15% rests with the top ten. This TCR was sampled from a man aged 25-45 years who received the YFV17D yellow fever vaccine. The sequenced sample was PBMCs, obtained on the day of the yellow fever booster vaccination.

CDR3 residues: CSARDLLAEVQGEQYF. Written as DNA, the CDR3 is TGCAGTGCTAGAGATTTACTAGCGGAGGTACAAGGCGAGCAGTACTTC. The V gene is TRBV20-1, the J gene TRBJ2-7, with TRBD2 matching over 8 bases. The CDR3 extends over 16 amino acids. Looked up from germline, CDR1 is DFQATT and CDR2 is SNEGSKA (reference sequence). The junction had 13 bases not matched to a gene; V was cut back by 0 bases and J by 6 bases.